Reported below is one TCR beta chain. There is no known antigen for this receptor. Libraries were made using the immunoSEQ multiplex PCR assay. For the multiplex PCR, a mixture combining 60 forward primers for TCR Vbeta segments and 13 reverse primers for TCR Jbeta segments was used. The CDR3 region of rearranged TCR beta genes was amplified from genomic DNA with a multiplex PCR assay. The Illumina HiSeq System was used to sequence the amplified TCR beta libraries as 87-base-pair reads. The authors processed their data as follows. A later analysis counted tens of millions of unique TCR beta chains across the 600 to 850 repertoires, and 9 million to 14 million of these chains were shared by at least two donors. Raw reads were error-corrected and collapsed into unique sequences with a nearest-neighbor algorithm that merged closely related sequences to remove PCR and sequencing errors. CDR3 sequences were aligned to IMGT reference sequences to assign V, D and J gene segments. Each retained sequence needed at least a six-nucleotide match to both a V gene segment and a J gene segment. Rearrangements were called productive when the CDR3 lacked stop codons and stayed in frame with V and J; all others were non-productive. Following IMGT convention, CDR3 was defined as the stretch from the second conserved V-encoded cysteine to the conserved J-encoded phenylalanine. Sequences without an unambiguous match to a single V gene segment were excluded from the earlier analysis of over 500 of the donors. In an earlier analysis of about 590 of the donors, a V segment was called functional when productive rearrangements were above 56.7%, and segregating when the standard deviation between donors exceeded 5%. A statistical classification framework was developed to diagnose cytomegalovirus status using the catalog of TCR beta chain sequences. In a later analysis, TCR nucleotide sequences were compared against IMGT/GENE-DB human TR gene sequences so that V and J genes could be assigned. In a later analysis, CDR3 sequences and most-parsimonious VDJ recombination scenarios were assigned using the TCRdist pipeline. In a later analysis, each TCR beta chain was defined by its CDR3 amino acid sequence together with its V-gene family, and reads without a unique V-gene family were excluded. A later analysis removed 500 to 650 highly shared, low-generation-probability nucleotide sequences to deal with suspected cross-contamination and a sequencing artifact. In a later analysis, a clonal expansion index was calculated for each public chain from normalized within-repertoire ranks of inferred template counts. In a later analysis, generation probabilities were computed using a VDJ recombination model fitted to out-of-frame rearrangements, and the results were checked against IGoR. In a later analysis, hypergeometric tests were used to score TCR-TCR, TCR-HLA and TCR-CMV co-occurrence, with a repertoire-size bias correction applied to TCR pairs. In a later analysis, false discovery rates were estimated by permuting HLA or CMV assignments 20 times. In a later analysis, co-occurring TCRs were grouped using DBSCAN, with TCRdist sequence similarity added in when clustering inside HLA-allele-positive subsets. Co-occurrence clustering excluded repertoires with fewer than 30,000 or more than 120,000 public chains, plus five with anomalous nucleotide sharing. TCRdb stores this immuneACCESS table with in-frame sequences only. Part of the clones is absent; in the studies checked, under half of the shortfall reflects unresolved V genes, and no reason is known for the rest. V and J calls and clone size are given by that table; D and trimming were obtained from the DNA. The sample table records 120,000 to 150,000 clones. The ten largest clones capture 1.5% to 2% of the sample.

This sample is part of a study of cytomegalovirus exposure and HLA in healthy donors (dated by TCRdb to 2016 to 2017). Context from the whole study: According to an earlier analysis of 550 to 750 of the donors, about 170 million T cells yielded roughly 100 million unique TCR beta sequences and 276 Gb of sequence data. About 300 gigabases of sequencing data and 70 million to 100 million unique TCR sequences were included in an early release covering under 650 HLA-typed donors. Of the roughly 390 genotyped donors, around 81% fell in the genetic ancestry cluster associated with self-reported Caucasian donors. The aim of the study was to test whether cataloging public T cell receptors could identify signatures of past pathogen exposure. The T cell repertoires of several hundred subjects were profiled by immunosequencing and related to cytomegalovirus serostatus. Besides the first cohort of 550 to 750 subjects, a separate validation cohort made up of 120 different subjects was used. The study combined high-throughput TCR immunosequencing, statistical association of individual TCRs with disease status, and machine learning to predict cytomegalovirus infection status. In a later analysis, previously published TCR beta repertoires from several hundred donors were re-analyzed and high-resolution HLA genotyping was added so that TCR occurrence patterns could be studied. Rather than using new phenotypic data, the later analysis identified candidate immune exposures from TCR beta sequences and from how often those sequences occurred across donors. An earlier analysis of fewer than 750 of the donors used high-throughput TCR beta sequencing to judge whether each TCR beta V gene segment behaved as functional or pseudogenic. Donor age, sex, ethnicity and CMV serostatus were compiled alongside the repertoire data. A later genetic analysis used genome-wide SNP genotypes for about 65% of the roughly 700 donors, treating that subset as a discovery cohort. All discovery cohort repertoires had been generated on a single sequencing platform. HLA typing included class I and class II loci at four-digit resolution. The number of donors typed differed by locus, with about 629-630 for A, B, C, DRB1 and DQB1, roughly 520 for DQA1, 600 to 610 for DPA1, and some 440 for DPB1. About five DR-DQ haplotypes were treated as single units for association and clustering because of strong linkage in the cohort. Across approximately 420 genotyped donors of the cohort, an average of roughly 200,000 unique TCR beta nucleotide sequences per donor were sequenced, and around 20% of those sequences were non-productive. Broad study findings and their caveats: Linkage disequilibrium might explain the correlated functional status among segregating V segments, but an unknown experimental factor could not be ruled out. The only immune exposure information available for the cohort was CMV serostatus. In an earlier analysis of about 550 of the donors, most TCR beta V segments were observed in productive rearrangements about 87% or about 30% of the time, broadly matching IMGT annotations. A later analysis associated some 17,000 TCR beta sequences with specific HLA alleles at a false discovery rate of 0.05. The 87-base-pair reads could not distinguish some IMGT-functional V segments, including TRBV6-2 and TRBV6-3, so those segments were excluded. Three of the identified cytomegalovirus-associated TCR beta chains were confirmed in vitro to be specific for cytomegalovirus antigens. In both the original and validation cohorts, the classifier was reported to diagnose cytomegalovirus status with high specificity and sensitivity. A group of highly shared sequence variants was considered likely to be a technical artifact of the sequencing pipeline. In a later analysis, HLA-associated TCR beta chains were found to be more clonally expanded and to have lower generation probabilities than equally common non-associated chains. Roughly uniform sequencing depth across donors was assumed in presence/absence analyses, although this assumption may not hold. Across donors, most TCR sequences were observed very rarely, whereas some public TCRs were present in many individuals. It was suggested by the authors that the approach could potentially be generalized to other disease states and immunological phenotypes. In a later analysis, TCR association rates were found to vary across HLA loci, with the most associated TCRs seen for DRB1 alleles and the fewest for HLA-C alleles. A further reported finding was that TCR beta sequences accurately predicted the HLA-A and HLA-B alleles for most subjects in the first cohort. According to a later analysis, parvovirus B19, influenza, CMV and Epstein-Barr virus appeared linked to several top co-occurrence clusters. Because counts were too low, roughly 16 rarely observed V segments, including chromosome 9 orphons, were excluded from the earlier analysis of some 590 of the donors. A later analysis found that most CMV-associated TCR beta chains appeared HLA-restricted, with HLA associations seemingly driven largely by CMV exposure. This cohort had only TCR beta chains sequenced, and the lack of alpha or paired-chain data limited which features could be detected. An association between a missense DCLRE1C variant and V-gene and J-gene trimming of TCR beta chains was found in a later genetic analysis and replicated in an independent cohort. Assigning TCR associations to individual alleles was difficult when HLA alleles, especially DR and DQ, strongly co-occurred. Because some donors lacked HLA typing at each locus, the association tests relied only on the typed subset. In a later genetic analysis, fewer N-insertions in productive TCRs were reported among donors in an Asian-associated ancestry cluster than the roughly 700-donor mean. In the study, roughly 160 TCR beta chains were listed as associated with cytomegalovirus.

V gives up 4 bases and J gives up 4 bases, and the segment between their germline ends measures 18 bases. The CDR3 holds 16 amino acids from the cysteine to the phenylalanine. The retained sequence is limited to the CDR3, 48 bases, with the frame set at the first base. Looking up the germline V gene yields CDR1 MGHRA and CDR2 YSYEKL. The cohort comprised 670 or so healthy bone marrow donors. At the time of sampling, all cohort members were nominally healthy, though unrecorded immune exposures were likely present. The donor was CMV seronegative and belonged to the group of approximately 320 seronegative cohort members. Every donor gave a peripheral blood sample, and the peripheral blood mononuclear cells from that sample were used for TCR beta sequencing. Genomic DNA was extracted from the blood cell samples with the Qiagen DNeasy Blood Extraction Kit.

The chain links TRBV4-1 with TRBJ2-3; perhaps TRBD2 is the D gene, with 7 bases matching. Sequenced input: PBMCs. This receptor was taken from a woman aged 45-60 years in good health and CMV-seronegative. The encoded CDR3 is CASSPTRGGAADTQYF. The DNA reads as follows: TGCGCCAGCAGCCCCACTCGAGGGGGGGCCGCAGATACGCAGTATTTT.